This T cell receptor (beta chain) was observed in a study of read filtering for tumor transcriptome and immune sequencing. At the time of active disease, bone marrow was collected from every patient. V was trimmed by 5 bases and J by 1 base, leaving 9 bases between them. Germline values: CDR1 SGHVS, CDR2 FQNEAQ. CDR3 length: 14 amino acids. The library was built from 400 to 500 ng RNA with molecular barcoded adaptors for alpha/delta and beta/gamma chains. TCRdb re-analysed the reads in MiXCR, keeping a single row per CDR3 protein. The sample yields over 80,000 distinct CDR3 sequences, about 12% seen once.

This clonotype originated in a donor at least 40 years old with multiple myeloma. What was sequenced was a population of CD138-negative cells sorted from bone marrow. This chain uses TRBV7-8 with TRBJ1-5, with D uncertain. The CDR3 DNA reads as TGTGCCAGCAGCCCCGGACGGAGCAATCAGCCCCAGCATTTT. Amino acids: CASSPGRSNQPQHF.